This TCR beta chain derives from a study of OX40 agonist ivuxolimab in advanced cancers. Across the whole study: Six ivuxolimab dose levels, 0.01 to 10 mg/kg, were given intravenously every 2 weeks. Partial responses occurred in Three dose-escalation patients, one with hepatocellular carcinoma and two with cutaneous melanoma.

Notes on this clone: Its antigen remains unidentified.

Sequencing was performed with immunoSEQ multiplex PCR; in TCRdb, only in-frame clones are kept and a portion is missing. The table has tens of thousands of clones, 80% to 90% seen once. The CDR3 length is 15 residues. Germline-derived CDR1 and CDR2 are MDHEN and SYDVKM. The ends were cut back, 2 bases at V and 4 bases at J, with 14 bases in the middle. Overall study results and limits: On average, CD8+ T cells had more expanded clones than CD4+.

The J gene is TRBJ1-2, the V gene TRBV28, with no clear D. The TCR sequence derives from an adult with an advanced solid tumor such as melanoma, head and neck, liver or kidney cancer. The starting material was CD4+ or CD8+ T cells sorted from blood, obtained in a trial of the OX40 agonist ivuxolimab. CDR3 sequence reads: CASSLGESFIYGYTF. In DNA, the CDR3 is TGTGCCAGCAGTTTAGGAGAGTCCTTCATCTATGGCTACACCTTC.